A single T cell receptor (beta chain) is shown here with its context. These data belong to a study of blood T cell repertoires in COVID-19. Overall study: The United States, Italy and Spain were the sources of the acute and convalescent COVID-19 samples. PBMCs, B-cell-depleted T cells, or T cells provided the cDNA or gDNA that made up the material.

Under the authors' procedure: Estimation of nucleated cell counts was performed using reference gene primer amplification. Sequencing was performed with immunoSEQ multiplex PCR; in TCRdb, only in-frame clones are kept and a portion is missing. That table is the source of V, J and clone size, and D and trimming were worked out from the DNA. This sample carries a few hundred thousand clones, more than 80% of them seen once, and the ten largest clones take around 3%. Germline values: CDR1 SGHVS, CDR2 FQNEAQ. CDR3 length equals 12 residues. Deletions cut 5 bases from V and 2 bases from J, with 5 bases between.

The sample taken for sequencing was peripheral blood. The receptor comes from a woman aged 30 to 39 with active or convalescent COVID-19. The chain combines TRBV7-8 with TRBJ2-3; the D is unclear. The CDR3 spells CASSPFTDTQYF. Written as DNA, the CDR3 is TGTGCCAGCAGCCCCTTCACAGATACGCAGTATTTT.